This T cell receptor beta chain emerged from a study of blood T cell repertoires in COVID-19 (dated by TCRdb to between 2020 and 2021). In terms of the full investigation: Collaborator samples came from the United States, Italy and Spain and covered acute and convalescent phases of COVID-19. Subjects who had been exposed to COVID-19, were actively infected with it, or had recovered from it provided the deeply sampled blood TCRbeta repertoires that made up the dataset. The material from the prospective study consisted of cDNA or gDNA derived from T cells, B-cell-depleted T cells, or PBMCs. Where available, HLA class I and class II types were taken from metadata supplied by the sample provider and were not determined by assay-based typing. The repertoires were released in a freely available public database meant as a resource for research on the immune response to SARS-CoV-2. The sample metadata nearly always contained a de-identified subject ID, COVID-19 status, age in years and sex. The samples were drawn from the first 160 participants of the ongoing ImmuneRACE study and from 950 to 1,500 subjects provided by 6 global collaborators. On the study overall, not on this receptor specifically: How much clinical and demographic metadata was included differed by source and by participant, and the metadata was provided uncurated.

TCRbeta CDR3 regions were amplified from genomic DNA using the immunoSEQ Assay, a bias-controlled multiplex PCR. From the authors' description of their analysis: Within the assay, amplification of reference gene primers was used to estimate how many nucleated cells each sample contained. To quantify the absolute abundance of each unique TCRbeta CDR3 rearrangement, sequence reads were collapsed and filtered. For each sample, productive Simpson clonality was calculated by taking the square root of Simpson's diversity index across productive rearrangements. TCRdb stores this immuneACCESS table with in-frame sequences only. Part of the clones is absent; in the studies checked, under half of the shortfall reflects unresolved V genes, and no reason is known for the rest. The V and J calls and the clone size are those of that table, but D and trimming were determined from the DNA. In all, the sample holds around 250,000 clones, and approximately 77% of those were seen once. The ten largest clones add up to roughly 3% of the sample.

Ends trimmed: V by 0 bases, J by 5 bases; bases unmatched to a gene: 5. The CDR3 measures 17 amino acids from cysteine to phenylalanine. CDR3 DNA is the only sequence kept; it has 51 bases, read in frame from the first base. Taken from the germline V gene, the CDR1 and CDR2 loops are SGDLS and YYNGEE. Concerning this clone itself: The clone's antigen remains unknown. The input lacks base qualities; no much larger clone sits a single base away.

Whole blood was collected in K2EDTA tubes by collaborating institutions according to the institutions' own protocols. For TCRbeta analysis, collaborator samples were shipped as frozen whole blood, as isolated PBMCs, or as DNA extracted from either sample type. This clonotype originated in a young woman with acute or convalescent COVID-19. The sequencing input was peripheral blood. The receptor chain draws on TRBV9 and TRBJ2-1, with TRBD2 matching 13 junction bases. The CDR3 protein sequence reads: CASSVGGTSGINNEQFF. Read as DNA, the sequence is TGTGCCAGCAGCGTAGGCGGGACTAGCGGGATTAACAATGAGCAGTTCTTC.